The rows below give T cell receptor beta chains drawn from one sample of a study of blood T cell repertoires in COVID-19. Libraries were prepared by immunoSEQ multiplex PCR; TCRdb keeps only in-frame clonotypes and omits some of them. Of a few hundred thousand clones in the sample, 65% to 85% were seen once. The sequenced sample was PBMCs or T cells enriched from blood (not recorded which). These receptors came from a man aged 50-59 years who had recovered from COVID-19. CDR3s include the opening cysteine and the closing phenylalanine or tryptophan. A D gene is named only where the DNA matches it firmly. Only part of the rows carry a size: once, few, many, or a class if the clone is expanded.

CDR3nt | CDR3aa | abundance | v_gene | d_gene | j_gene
TGTGCCAGCAGTTTGAGTTGGGGGCATGGCTACACCTTC | CASSLSWGHGYTF | - | TRBV6-5 | - | TRBJ1-2
TGTGCCAGCAGTGAAAGTGCGGGTTCACCCCTCCACTTT | CASSESAGSPLHF | few | TRBV25-1 | - | TRBJ1-6
TGTGCCAGCAGAAGACTGGCGCAAGAGACCCAGTACTTC | CASRRLAQETQYF | - | TRBV5-5 | - | TRBJ2-5
TGTGCCAGTAGTATATCCCTCCCAGGGGGGAACACTGAAGCTTTCTTT | CASSISLPGGNTEAFF | - | TRBV19 | TRBD1 | TRBJ1-1
TGTGCCAGCAGTTTACTTGCTGGGGCGGGAAACACTGAAGCTTTCTTT | CASSLLAGAGNTEAFF | - | TRBV27 | - | TRBJ1-1
TGTGCCAGCAGAAGGGAGTCTTTTGCTAATGAAAAACTGTTTTTT | CASRRESFANEKLFF | - | TRBV2 | - | TRBJ1-4
TGTGCCAGCAGCTCAGACAGGGCCCCTGGAAACACCATATATTTT | CASSSDRAPGNTIYF | - | TRBV7-3 | TRBD1 | TRBJ1-3
TGTGCCAGCAGCCGAGGACGGGAGGAAGGCTACACCTTC | CASSRGREEGYTF | few | TRBV11-3 | - | TRBJ1-2
TGTGCCAGCAGTGAATTTGGGGGGGCAGGAAACACCATATATTTT | CASSEFGGAGNTIYF | - | TRBV25-1 | - | TRBJ1-3
TGTGCCAGCAGTGTAAAACCCGGACAGGGGAACACCGGGGAGCTGTTTTTT | CASSVKPGQGNTGELFF | - | TRBV25-1 | TRBD1 | TRBJ2-2
TGTGCCTGGGACAGGGGGCTTGTCAATGAGCAGTTCTTC | CAWDRGLVNEQFF | - | TRBV30 | TRBD1 | TRBJ2-1
TGTGCCACCCAGGGACGAGACAGGGATACTGAAGCTTTCTTT | CATQGRDRDTEAFF | - | TRBV3-1/TRBV3-2 | TRBD1 | TRBJ1-1
TGTGCCAGCAGCCTGGAGGTCGGGGGGGCCAGAGAGCAGTACTTC | CASSLEVGGAREQYF | - | TRBV5-4 | TRBD2 | TRBJ2-7
TGTGCCAGCTCACCACCCCGCGGGGGATCAGATACGCAGTATTTT | CASSPPRGGSDTQYF | once | TRBV18 | TRBD2 | TRBJ2-3
TGTGCCAGCAGTGACCGGACAGGGAGCAATTCACCCCTCCACTTT | CASSDRTGSNSPLHF | few | TRBV6-2/TRBV6-3 | TRBD1 | TRBJ1-6
TGTGCCAGCAGCGGCCACAGGGAGTCCCCCCAGCATTTT | CASSGHRESPQHF | - | TRBV7-2 | - | TRBJ1-5
TGTGCCAGCAGTGTCCGGGGCTATGGCTACACCTTC | CASSVRGYGYTF | - | TRBV2 | - | TRBJ1-2
TGTGCCAGCAGCTTGGTTCAGGGAAAAAATTCACCCCTCCACTTT | CASSLVQGKNSPLHF | - | TRBV5-4 | - | TRBJ1-6
TGCGCCAGCAGCCCGCGACAGGGCCTAACTAACTATGGCTACACCTTC | CASSPRQGLTNYGYTF | - | TRBV5-1 | TRBD1 | TRBJ1-2
TGTGCCAGCAGCCCCCCTATACTTGAAGCTTTCTTT | CASSPPILEAFF | - | TRBV12-3/TRBV12-4 | - | TRBJ1-1
TGTGCCAGCAGCTTATCGACGGGAATGACCTACAATGAGCAGTTCTTC | CASSLSTGMTYNEQFF | - | TRBV7-3 | - | TRBJ2-1
TGTGCCAGCTCAACATTCGGGGGGAGCTCCTACAATGAGCAGTTCTTC | CASSTFGGSSYNEQFF | - | TRBV18 | TRBD2 | TRBJ2-1
TGTGCCAGCAGTTCCCGGACTGAAGCTTTCTTT | CASSSRTEAFF | - | TRBV28 | - | TRBJ1-1